Presented here are 21 T cell receptor beta chains from one specimen sequenced in a study of radiotherapy plus CTLA-4 blockade in lung cancer. Repertoires were generated with immunoSEQ multiplex PCR, while TCRdb's copy carries only in-frame clones and drops some. The table shows tens of thousands of clones, with more than 75% occurring only once. The sample in question was peripheral blood, obtained from a patient treated with radiotherapy plus ipilimumab. The receptors here all came from a human donor with non-small cell lung cancer that progressed on radiotherapy plus ipilimumab.

There are a few counts of this clone. The chain recombines TRBV11-3 with TRBJ2-3, with D unclear. The germline V gene encodes CDR1 SGHNT and CDR2 YENEEA. The CDR3 is 11 residues long. V gave up 7 bases and J gave up 7 bases, with 9 bases separating them. The CDR3 protein is CASTGRNTQYF. Written as DNA, the CDR3 is TGTGCCAGCACCGGTAGGAATACGCAGTATTTT.

The chain combines TRBV11-1 with TRBJ1-2; D gene ambiguous. Trimming shortened V by 3 bases and J by 0 bases, and 14 bases separated the two germline ends. This CDR3 region has 16 residues. Germline CDR1 reads SGHAT; CDR2 reads FQDESV (reference sequence). The CDR3: CASSFGGKGSNYGYTF. The CDR3 coding sequence is TGTGCCAGCAGCTTCGGAGGGAAGGGCTCTAACTATGGCTACACCTTC. The full variable domain, in which reference TRBV11-1 and TRBJ1-2 provide the parts outside the CDR3, is EAEVAQSPRYKITEKSQAVAFWCDPISGHATLYWYRQILGQGPELLVQFQDESVVDDSQLPKDRFSAERLKGVDSTLKIQPAELGDSAMYLCASSFGGKGSNYGYTFGSGTRLTVV.

The chain is built from TRBV7-2 and TRBJ2-7; 10 nucleotides line up with TRBD2. The CDR3 totals 13 residues. CDR1 SGHTA and CDR2 FQGNSA come from the germline V gene. V lost 4 bases and J lost 4; bases outside the gene matches: 1. CDR3 loop: CASSSTSGYEQYF. The CDR3 coding sequence is TGTGCCAGCAGCTCGACTAGCGGGTACGAGCAGTACTTC.

This clone was detected only a few times. This chain links TRBV6-6 with TRBJ1-5, with TRBD1 as a possible D gene (5 bases). V lost 8 bases and J 1 base, leaving 18 bases between the germline ends. The CDR3 loop spans 16 amino acids. In germline, CDR1 is MNHNY, CDR2 SVGAGI (reference sequence). CDR3 coding DNA: TGTGCCAGCGGGGTAAGGGGCATGGAGAGCAATCAGCCCCAGCATTTT. Its translation: CASGVRGMESNQPQHF.

The V call is TRBV13, the J call TRBJ1-1, with D tentatively TRBD1 (5 bases). Germline CDR1 reads PRHDT; CDR2 reads FYEKMQ (reference sequence). This CDR3 has 19 amino acids. V was trimmed by 7 bases and J by 4 bases, leaving 31 bases between them. In DNA, the CDR3 is TGTGCCAGCACCTCTTTCGATAGGCAGGGCGGGAGGGCAGGCACTGAAGCTTTCTTT. It translates to CASTSFDRQGGRAGTEAFF.

The chain has TRBV2 and TRBJ1-2; 9 bases map to TRBD1. Trimming took 7 bases from V and 8 from J; bases not matched to a gene: 8. Germline CDR1 and CDR2: SNHLY and FYNNEI. The CDR3 extends over 13 amino acids. CDR3 sequence (DNA): TGTGCCAGCAAGACGGACAGGGGAACGGGCTACACCTTC. Protein sequence: CASKTDRGTGYTF.

The chain couples TRBV6-5 to TRBJ1-5; no clear D gene. Germline V gene lookup returns CDR1 MNHEY and CDR2 SVGAGI. The CDR3 is made up of 15 amino acids. The V end was cut by 0 bases, the J end by 2 bases, with 8 bases between. The CDR3 coding sequence is TGTGCCAGCAGTTACTCGTTCAAGGGCAATCAGCCCCAGCATTTT. This gives the protein CASSYSFKGNQPQHF.

The V call is TRBV9, the J call TRBJ2-2; unclear D gene. This CDR3 is 12 amino acids long. The germline gives CDR1 SGDLS, CDR2 YYNGEE. V was trimmed by 0 bases and J by 7 bases, leaving 4 bases between them. This CDR3 is CASSVADGELFF. CDR3 DNA sequence: TGTGCCAGCAGCGTAGCTGACGGGGAGCTGTTTTTT.

V is TRBV5-6 and J is TRBJ2-3; 9 bases align to TRBD2. CDR3 size: 16 residues. V shed 4 bases and J 6 bases; nucleotides not matched to a gene: 12. The germline V gene encodes CDR1 SGHDT and CDR2 YYEEEE. As DNA, the CDR3 is TGTGCCAGCAGCCCCGTGCCAGCGGGGGGCCGGGATACGCAGTATTTT. Amino acid sequence: CASSPVPAGGRDTQYF. The whole variable domain, filled in from reference TRBV5-6 and TRBJ2-3, reads DAGVTQSPTHLIKTRGQQVTLRCSPKSGHDTVSWYQQALGQGPQFIFQYYEEEERQRGNFPDRFSGHQFPNYSSELNVNALLLGDSALYLCASSPVPAGGRDTQYFGPGTRLTVL.

The rearrangement joins TRBV7-9 to TRBJ2-1, with 11 bases matching TRBD1. Trimming removed 5 bases from V and 4 bases from J; junction bases left unmatched: 4. The CDR3 has 15 residues. Looked up from germline, CDR1 is SEHNR and CDR2 is FQNEAQ (reference sequence). The CDR3: CASSVGQGAYNEQFF. DNA of the CDR3: TGTGCCAGCAGCGTAGGACAGGGGGCTTACAATGAGCAGTTCTTC.

This clone turned up a few times. The V and J genes are TRBV11-3 and TRBJ2-1; tentatively, D is TRBD1 (6 bases). The CDR3 loop spans 13 amino acids. CDR1 is SGHNT and CDR2 is YENEEA in the germline V gene. V lost 6 bases, J lost 7 bases, and 13 bases lay in between. The CDR3 bases are TGTGCCAGCAGTCCCACAGGGCTGAATGAGCAGTTCTTC. It is translated as CASSPTGLNEQFF. Full variable domain (missing parts from reference TRBV11-3 and TRBJ2-1): EAGVVQSPRYKIIEKKQPVAFWCNPISGHNTLYWYLQNLGQGPELLIRYENEEAVDDSQLPKDRFSAERLKGVDSTLKIQPAELGDSAVYLCASSPTGLNEQFFGPGTRLTVL.

The V call is TRBV7-2, the J call TRBJ2-7; D not resolved. This CDR3 spans 14 amino acids. With 1 base removed from V and 3 bases from J, the gap between germline ends came to 10 bases. The germline CDR1 and CDR2 sequences are SGHTA and FQGNSA. CDR3 sequence reads: CASSLGVNDYEQYF. The CDR3 region has the DNA TGTGCCAGCAGCTTAGGTGTAAACGACTACGAGCAGTACTTC.

The chain has TRBV6-1 and TRBJ1-5, with D possibly TRBD1 on 6 matching bases. This CDR3 comprises 15 residues. In germline, CDR1 is MNHNS, CDR2 SASEGT. Trimming cost V 6 bases and J 4 bases, with 16 bases left between them. This chain's CDR3 is CASSFGQLLNQPQHF. The CDR3 bases are TGTGCCAGCAGCTTCGGACAGCTTCTAAATCAGCCCCAGCATTTT.

This chain uses TRBV4-3 with TRBJ1-1; 7 bases match TRBD1. This CDR3 has 14 residues. J was trimmed by 1 base and V by 4 bases; bases with no gene match: 3. Looked up from germline, CDR1 is LGHNA and CDR2 is YSLEER. The CDR3 coding sequence is TGCGCCAGCAGCCCAGGGGGGGGGAACACTGAAGCTTTCTTT. Amino acid sequence: CASSPGGGNTEAFF.

V usage is TRBV30 and J usage is TRBJ2-7, with D perhaps matching TRBD2 (5 bases). Looked up from germline, CDR1 is GTSNPN and CDR2 is SVGIG (reference sequence). Between the trimmed V and J ends, which lost 0 bases and 5 bases, there was a span of 14 bases. The CDR3 has 14 amino acids. CDR3 sequence reads: CAWSVGGFFDEQYF. Here the CDR3 DNA reads TGTGCCTGGAGTGTAGGCGGGTTTTTCGACGAGCAGTACTTC.

This chain uses TRBV19 with TRBJ1-3; TRBD1 is a possible D gene (5 bases). Germline CDR1 reads LNHDA; CDR2 reads SQIVND (reference sequence). The V end lost 6 bases, the J end lost 0 bases, and 9 bases lay between the germline ends. The CDR3 runs to 14 residues. In nucleotides, the CDR3 is TGTGCCAGTAGGGACACCCGCTCTGGAAACACCATATATTTT. It yields the protein CASRDTRSGNTIYF.

This chain uses TRBV7-9 with TRBJ1-5; unclear D gene. V gave up 5 bases and J gave up 3 bases, with 17 bases separating them. In germline, CDR1 is SEHNR, CDR2 FQNEAQ (reference sequence). This CDR3 has 16 amino acids. In DNA, the CDR3 is TGTGCCAGCAGCCGCGGACGGCCTGGATTCAATCAGCCCCAGCATTTT. The encoded protein is CASSRGRPGFNQPQHF.

The V gene is TRBV5-4, the J gene TRBJ2-1, with D perhaps matching TRBD2 (6 bases). The CDR3 spans 14 residues. Germline V gene data show CDR1 as SGHNT and CDR2 as YYREEE (reference sequence). Trimming took 4 bases from V and 8 from J, leaving 16 bases between them. The CDR3 loop reads CASSLLGGLDEQFF. As DNA, the CDR3 is TGTGCCAGCAGCCTCCTGGGGGGTCTGGATGAGCAGTTCTTC.

This clone was seen a handful of times. The chain is built from TRBV28 and TRBJ1-2; D is unresolved. V was clipped by 3 bases and J by 7 bases, with 9 bases between them. CDR3 length: 12 amino acids. In germline, CDR1 is MDHEN, CDR2 SYDVKM. CDR3 sequence (DNA): TGTGCCAGCAGTTTGTCAAGCCCTGGCTACACCTTC. Protein product: CASSLSSPGYTF.

A single count supports this clone. The chain links TRBV19 to TRBJ1-5; D remains ambiguous. CDR3 length equals 15 residues. The germline V and J ends were trimmed by 1 base and 0 bases, with 7 bases remaining between them. Germline CDR1 and CDR2: LNHDA and SQIVND (reference sequence). The CDR3 is CASSIVPYSNQPQHF. Here the CDR3 DNA reads TGTGCCAGTAGTATAGTTCCTTATAGCAATCAGCCCCAGCATTTT.

The chain combines TRBV7-2 with TRBJ2-3, with D perhaps matching TRBD2 (7 bases). The germline V gene has CDR1 SGHTA and CDR2 FQGNSA. V shed 5 bases and J shed 6 bases, with 18 bases lying between them. The CDR3 runs to 15 residues. DNA of the CDR3: TGTGCCAGCAGCCCGGGGGGCCGAATAGCTGATACGCAGTATTTT. Its protein product is CASSPGGRIADTQYF.